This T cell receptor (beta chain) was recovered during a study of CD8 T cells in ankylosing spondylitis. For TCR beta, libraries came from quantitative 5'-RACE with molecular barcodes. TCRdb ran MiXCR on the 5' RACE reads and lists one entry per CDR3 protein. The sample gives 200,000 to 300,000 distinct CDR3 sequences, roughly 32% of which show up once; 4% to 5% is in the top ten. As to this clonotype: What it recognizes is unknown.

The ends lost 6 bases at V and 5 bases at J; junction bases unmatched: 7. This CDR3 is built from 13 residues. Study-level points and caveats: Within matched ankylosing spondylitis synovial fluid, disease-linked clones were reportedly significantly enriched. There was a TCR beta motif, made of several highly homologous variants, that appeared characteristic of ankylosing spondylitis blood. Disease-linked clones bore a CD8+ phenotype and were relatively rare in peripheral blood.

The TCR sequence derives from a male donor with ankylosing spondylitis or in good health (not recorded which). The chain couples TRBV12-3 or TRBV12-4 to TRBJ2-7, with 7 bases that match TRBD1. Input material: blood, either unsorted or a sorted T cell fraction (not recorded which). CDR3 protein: CASSLTGSDEQYF. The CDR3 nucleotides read TGTGCCAGCAGCCTGACAGGGTCCGACGAGCAGTACTTC.